The source of this TCR beta chain is a study of T cells in Graves' hyperthyroidism and ophthalmopathy. Recently diagnosed hyperthyroidism of less than 2 months' duration affected patients aged 18 to 65. Patients having uncontrolled infection, another autoimmune disease, pregnancy or lactation were not included. Germline lookup yields CDR1 DFQATT and CDR2 SNEGSKA (reference sequence). The CDR3 totals 14 residues. J lost 6 bases, V lost 5 bases, and 8 bases had no gene match. This clonotype was detected many times. Amplification of TCR beta CDR3 regions was performed using RNA transcripts as template. A first-round RT-PCR of the TCR CDR3 used the HTBI primer set. Each CDR3 protein is one row after TCRdb ran MiXCR on the multiplex PCR reads. This sample yields about 96,000 distinct CDR3 sequences, of which over 50% are seen a single time; 25% to 30% belongs to the top ten.

The V gene is TRBV20-1, the J gene TRBJ1-5; 9 nucleotides align to TRBD1. The TCR comes from a woman aged 40 to 55 with Graves' hyperthyroidism. What was sequenced was blood. For the CDR3, the DNA is TGCAGTGCTTTAAGGGACAGGGAAAGTCAGCCCCAGCATTTT. Its protein product is CSALRDRESQPQHF.